This paragraph covers one TCR beta chain sequence. Its antigen remains unidentified. The data were taken from a study of T cell responses to AZD1222 COVID-19 vaccine. Overall study: Second-dose schedules of about 4 or about 12 weeks were combined.

The germline CDR1 and CDR2 sequences are SGHRS and YFSETQ. The length of the CDR3 is 13 residues. V lost 0 bases and J lost 7, with 8 bases in between. Only in-frame clones appear in the TCRdb table, and some are missing; sequencing was by immunoSEQ multiplex PCR. The sample yields approximately 130,000 clones, about 89% seen once. Study results and caveats: After the peak T cell response, and only then, were repertoires sampled. The donors showed a predominance of white British ancestry and of females, with possible underestimation of clonal diversity.

This material consisted of peripheral blood, taken on day 0 of AZD1222 vaccination. This TCR was recovered from an adult in good health. J is TRBJ2-1 and V is TRBV5-1; D is undetermined. The CDR3 reads CASSLASNNEQFF. CDR3 in DNA: TGCGCCAGCAGCTTGGCGTCCAATAATGAGCAGTTCTTC.